Here is one T cell receptor beta chain with its context. Its specific antigen is unknown. Base qualities are not provided; no much larger clone lies one nucleotide away. This record comes from a study of T cells in localized non-small cell lung cancer (TCRdb year 2020). At the level of the whole study: The study examined T cell repertoires in approximately 240 patients with early-stage NSCLC and compared tumors with uninvolved tumor-adjacent lungs. Of the NSCLC patients, roughly 130 were male and approximately 110 were female, and the mean age was approximately 66 years. The cohort consisted of under 300 treatment-naive NSCLC patients whose localized lung tumors had been resected. Findings and caveats that apply to the study as a whole: Because the study design was exploratory, TCR variables were selected using unadjusted p-values without false-discovery rate correction. Uninvolved tumor-adjacent lung showed the highest T cell clonality, higher than tumor, which suggests more focused antigenic responses in the uninvolved tumor-adjacent lung. Higher T cell density in blood was associated with longer overall survival, whereas higher clonality in adjacent lung was associated with shorter survival. A median of roughly 50 of the top 100 tumor clones turned up in the paired uninvolved adjacent lung, and 25 to 35 of those clones also ranked among the top 100 of that same adjacent lung. Because multi-region tumor sequencing was not done, intratumor heterogeneity could not be ruled out.

The CDR3, from cysteine to phenylalanine, totals 13 residues. Kept here is only the CDR3 DNA, which spans 39 bases and is read in frame from base 1. Trimming removed 4 bases from V and 7 bases from J; the gene matches leave 3 bases unexplained. CDR1 and CDR2, looked up from the germline V gene, are ENHRY and SYGVKD. At diagnosis, tumor, uninvolved tumor-adjacent lung and peripheral blood were collected and then preserved as a mix of FFPE and fresh-frozen material. Blood samples were analyzed as peripheral blood mononuclear cells for TCR repertoire profiling. TCR beta CDR3 regions were sequenced from DNA using the immunoSEQ Assay. The original methods were these. To compute T cell density, TCR beta template counts were normalized to usable DNA, which was estimated by amplifying housekeeping genes. Richness was estimated with the preseqR package, extrapolating to 400,000 templates for PBMC samples and 120,000 templates for tissue samples. Clonality was calculated as one minus Pielou's evenness. Tissue-enriched TCRs were identified by differential abundance testing using productive amino-acid clonotypes, minimum total count 5 and alpha 0.1. The Jaccard Index and the Morisita Overlap Index were used to measure repertoire overlap between compartments. TCR beta CDR3s were clustered by GLIPH together with public tetramer-defined viral CDR3s, and at least three viral sequences plus V-gene enrichment were required for viral motifs. TCRdb obtained this table from immuneACCESS and retained in-frame rearrangements with V and J assigned. These tables miss some clones; where compared with another copy, unresolved V genes account for less than half of the shortfall, and the remainder is unexplained. V and J calls plus clone size are reproduced from that table; the DNA served to infer D and trimming. This sample is represented by roughly 21,000 clones; less than 95% of them were singletons. The ten most abundant clones make up 6.9% of the sample.

This chain joins TRBV10-3 to TRBJ2-1; 8 bases in the middle match TRBD1. The input for sequencing was peripheral blood, taken before any cancer treatment. This TCR was sampled from a woman aged 35-70 years with stage I lung adenocarcinoma. The nucleotides are TGTGCCATCAGTGGACAGGGGACAAATGAGCAGTTCTTC. This sequence encodes CAISGQGTNEQFF.